These 9 T cell receptor beta chains originate from one sample sequenced in a study of T cell changes during pregnancy in multiple sclerosis. Generated by immunoSEQ multiplex PCR, the TCRdb table keeps only in-frame clones and is missing some. The table records around 78,000 clones, roughly 93% of them present only once. The source was peripheral blood, collected in the second trimester of pregnancy. Receptors were obtained from a female donor with multiple sclerosis, enrolled in a pregnancy study.

The CDR3 here is CASRSGDRGRADTQYF. In DNA, the CDR3 is TGTGCCAGCAGATCCGGGGACAGGGGGCGGGCAGATACGCAGTATTTT. The chain is built from TRBV2 and TRBJ2-3, with 12 bases fitting TRBD1. The CDR3 totals 16 residues. From germline, CDR1 is SNHLY and CDR2 FYNNEI. The ends lost 6 bases at V and 4 bases at J; junction bases unmatched: 8.

This chain uses TRBV10-3 with TRBJ2-1; unclear D gene. With 0 bases removed from V and 11 bases from J, the gap between germline ends came to 5 bases. The CDR3 totals 11 residues. Germline loops: CDR1 ENHRY, CDR2 SYGVKD. The CDR3 nucleotides read TGTGCCATCAGTGAGTCGCGTCAGCAGTTCTTC. Translating gives CAISESRQQFF.

The gene calls are TRBV6-6 and TRBJ2-7, with D possibly TRBD2 on 6 matching bases. The V end lost 7 bases, the J end lost 2 bases, and 18 bases lay between the germline ends. CDR1 MNHNY and CDR2 SVGAGI come from the germline V gene (reference sequence). This CDR3 has 15 amino acids. The CDR3 region is CASTIVSGGTYEQYF. The CDR3 DNA sequence: TGTGCCAGCACCATAGTTTCCGGCGGGACCTACGAGCAGTACTTC.

The J gene is TRBJ1-1, the V gene TRBV7-8; D not certain. The CDR3 covers 13 residues. V shed 5 bases and J shed 1 base, with 8 bases lying between them. Germline V gene sequence: CDR1 SGHVS, CDR2 FQNEAQ. The CDR3 nucleotides are TGTGCCAGCAGCCCGGTAACGAACACTGAAGCTTTCTTT. Translation gives CASSPVTNTEAFF. The entire variable domain, with the rest obtained from reference TRBV7-8 and TRBJ1-1, is as follows: GAGVSQSPRYKVAKRGQDVALRCDPISGHVSLFWYQQALGQGPEFLTYFQNEAQLDKSGLPSDRFFAERPEGSVSTLKIQRTQQEDSAVYLCASSPVTNTEAFFGQGTRLTVV.

The chain couples TRBV5-6 to TRBJ1-1, with 9 bases fitting TRBD1. There are 13 residues in the CDR3. Unmatched junction bases numbered 3, after V lost 3 bases and J lost 6 bases. Germline V gene sequence: CDR1 SGHDT, CDR2 YYEEEE. CDR3 residues: CASSWDRVAEAFF. CDR3 in DNA: TGTGCCAGCAGCTGGGACAGGGTAGCTGAAGCTTTCTTT.

The chain uses TRBV18 and TRBJ1-2; tentative D call: TRBD1 (6 bases). The germline V and J ends were trimmed by 5 bases and 6 bases, with 13 bases remaining between them. The CDR3 contains 13 residues. Germline V CDR1 and CDR2: KGHSH, LQKENI. Here the CDR3 DNA reads TGTGCCAGCTCAGCACTCCCAGGGGATGGCTACACCTTC. Encoded protein: CASSALPGDGYTF.

J is TRBJ1-2 and V is TRBV6-5, with TRBD1 as a possible D gene (6 bases). CDR1 is MNHEY, CDR2 SVGAGI, per germline. The CDR3 totals 16 residues. Trimming took 2 bases from V and 8 from J, leaving 21 bases between them. CDR3 DNA: TGTGCCAGCAGTTACCTTGCAACACAGGGTCAGGACGGCTACACCTTC. It is translated as CASSYLATQGQDGYTF.

This clone has a single count. The chain combines TRBV4-2 with TRBJ2-5, with TRBD2 identical over 11 bases. Losses at the gene ends were 3 bases for V and 2 bases for J; bases not matched to a gene: 11. CDR1 LGHNA and CDR2 YNFKEQ come from the germline V gene. The CDR3 is 18 amino acids. The CDR3 bases are TGTGCCAGCAGCCAGACTAGCGGGGCGGCCACACTACAAGAGACCCAGTACTTC. Translating gives CASSQTSGAATLQETQYF.

This rearrangement joins TRBV18 to TRBJ2-7, with 7 bases matching TRBD1. Germline V gene lookup returns CDR1 KGHSH and CDR2 LQKENI. This CDR3 has 14 amino acids. Trimming removed 3 bases from V and 4 bases from J; junction bases left unmatched: 6. This CDR3 is CASSPGQTGYEQYF. The CDR3 DNA sequence: TGTGCCAGCTCACCGGGACAGACCGGATACGAGCAGTACTTC.